Listed below are T cell receptor beta chains from one sample, sequenced in a study of T-cell memory formation after mild COVID-19. TCRdb analysed the 5' RACE reads with MiXCR anew, one entry per CDR3 protein. Here the sample spans around 120,000 distinct CDR3 sequences, 16% being singletons. Sequences were obtained from PBMCs or a T cell subset sorted from them (not recorded which). The receptors were gathered from an adult woman who had mild COVID-19 (a few samples of this study predate the infection). Cell type and time point are not known. Both conserved end residues are part of each CDR3. The D gene is left open where the match is weak. Rows may omit the clone size; those that give it use once, few, many or a size class.

d_gene: NA
v_gene: TRBV7-2
j_gene: TRBJ2-3
abundance: NA
CDR3aa: CASSMRPSTDTQYF
CDR3nt: TGTGCCAGCAGCATGAGACCCTCCACAGATACGCAGTATTTT

d_gene: NA
v_gene: TRBV29-1
j_gene: TRBJ2-2
abundance: NA
CDR3aa: CSVVGTGNTGELFF
CDR3nt: TGCAGCGTTGTGGGGACGGGGAACACCGGGGAGCTGTTTTTT

d_gene: TRBD2
v_gene: TRBV15
j_gene: TRBJ2-1
abundance: NA
CDR3aa: CATEGTSGRVGPYNEQFF
CDR3nt: TGTGCCACGGAAGGGACTAGCGGGAGGGTCGGCCCCTACAATGAGCAGTTCTTC

d_gene: NA
v_gene: TRBV7-6
j_gene: TRBJ2-7
abundance: few
CDR3aa: CASSLVPLDEQYF
CDR3nt: TGTGCCAGCAGCTTAGTCCCCTTGGACGAGCAGTACTTC

d_gene: NA
v_gene: TRBV29-1
j_gene: TRBJ2-1
abundance: NA
CDR3aa: CSGTRSGFNEQFF
CDR3nt: TGCAGCGGTACCCGTAGCGGTTTTAATGAGCAGTTCTTC

d_gene: NA
v_gene: TRBV20-1
j_gene: TRBJ2-7
abundance: NA
CDR3aa: CSAARAGWDSYEQYF
CDR3nt: TGCAGTGCCGCGAGAGCGGGCTGGGACTCCTACGAGCAGTACTTC

d_gene: NA
v_gene: TRBV5-1
j_gene: TRBJ2-2
abundance: few
CDR3aa: CATNAGNTGELFF
CDR3nt: TGCGCCACCAATGCGGGGAACACCGGGGAGCTGTTTTTT

d_gene: TRBD2
v_gene: TRBV12-3/TRBV12-4
j_gene: TRBJ2-3
abundance: few
CDR3aa: CASSLAGLAGVTQYF
CDR3nt: TGTGCCAGCAGTTTAGCGGGACTAGCGGGAGTTACGCAGTATTTT

d_gene: NA
v_gene: TRBV12-3/TRBV12-4
j_gene: TRBJ2-3
abundance: few
CDR3aa: CASSLVGRSTDTQYF
CDR3nt: TGTGCCAGCAGTTTGGTTGGCAGGAGCACAGATACGCAGTATTTT

d_gene: TRBD1
v_gene: TRBV4-1
j_gene: TRBJ2-7
abundance: few
CDR3aa: CASARDRKHEQYF
CDR3nt: TGCGCCAGCGCCCGGGACAGGAAGCACGAGCAGTACTTC

d_gene: NA
v_gene: TRBV20-1
j_gene: TRBJ1-2
abundance: few
CDR3aa: CSARDTPGRINYGYTF
CDR3nt: TGCAGTGCTAGAGATACCCCCGGACGGATTAACTATGGCTACACCTTC

d_gene: NA
v_gene: TRBV4-3
j_gene: TRBJ2-3
abundance: once
CDR3aa: CASSQKQGTDTQYF
CDR3nt: TGCGCCAGCAGCCAGAAACAGGGCACAGATACGCAGTATTTT

d_gene: NA
v_gene: TRBV12-3/TRBV12-4
j_gene: TRBJ1-1
abundance: NA
CDR3aa: CASSFRRVPNTEAFF
CDR3nt: TGTGCCAGCAGTTTCAGAAGGGTGCCCAACACTGAAGCTTTCTTT

d_gene: NA
v_gene: TRBV24-1
j_gene: TRBJ2-6
abundance: NA
CDR3aa: CATSDLDLPNVLTF
CDR3nt: TGTGCCACCAGTGATCTTGACCTCCCCAACGTCCTGACTTTC

d_gene: TRBD1
v_gene: TRBV5-1
j_gene: TRBJ2-3
abundance: NA
CDR3aa: CASSPTGGGADTQYF
CDR3nt: TGCGCCAGCAGCCCCACAGGGGGAGGTGCAGATACGCAGTATTTT

d_gene: NA
v_gene: TRBV5-1
j_gene: TRBJ1-1
abundance: few
CDR3aa: CASRPNRDRTEAFF
CDR3nt: TGCGCCAGCCGCCCTAACAGGGATCGCACTGAAGCTTTCTTT

d_gene: NA
v_gene: TRBV5-1
j_gene: TRBJ2-1
abundance: few
CDR3aa: CASSLGLDRHGNEQFF
CDR3nt: TGCGCCAGCAGCTTGGGGCTAGATAGGCATGGCAATGAGCAGTTCTTC

d_gene: NA
v_gene: TRBV7-3
j_gene: TRBJ2-1
abundance: NA
CDR3aa: CASSSRGLLRGDEQFF
CDR3nt: TGTGCCAGCAGCTCGAGGGGTCTCCTTAGAGGGGATGAGCAGTTCTTC

d_gene: NA
v_gene: TRBV5-1
j_gene: TRBJ2-7
abundance: NA
CDR3aa: CASSFAGGNEQYF
CDR3nt: TGCGCCAGCAGCTTTGCAGGGGGGAACGAGCAGTACTTC

d_gene: NA
v_gene: TRBV7-9
j_gene: TRBJ2-3
abundance: NA
CDR3aa: CASSLGLVLGTDTQYF
CDR3nt: TGTGCCAGCAGCTTAGGACTAGTTTTGGGCACAGATACGCAGTATTTT

d_gene: NA
v_gene: TRBV12-3/TRBV12-4
j_gene: TRBJ1-2
abundance: few
CDR3aa: CASSLAPGNYGYTF
CDR3nt: TGTGCCAGCAGTTTAGCTCCAGGGAACTATGGCTACACCTTC

d_gene: NA
v_gene: TRBV18
j_gene: TRBJ1-1
abundance: few
CDR3aa: CASSPVRQRTGNTEAFF
CDR3nt: TGTGCCAGCTCACCCGTCCGACAGAGAACGGGGAACACTGAAGCTTTCTTT

d_gene: NA
v_gene: TRBV20-1
j_gene: TRBJ1-1
abundance: NA
CDR3aa: CSARSDGIEAFF
CDR3nt: TGCAGTGCTAGATCCGATGGGATTGAAGCTTTCTTT

d_gene: NA
v_gene: TRBV5-1
j_gene: TRBJ2-2
abundance: few
CDR3aa: CASTPNSQGSTGELFF
CDR3nt: TGCGCCAGCACCCCGAACTCACAGGGTTCAACCGGGGAGCTGTTTTTT

d_gene: NA
v_gene: TRBV12-3/TRBV12-4
j_gene: TRBJ2-3
abundance: few
CDR3aa: CASSSSFPTGTDTQYF
CDR3nt: TGTGCCAGCAGTTCCTCATTTCCTACGGGCACAGATACGCAGTATTTT

d_gene: NA
v_gene: TRBV14
j_gene: TRBJ2-3
abundance: NA
CDR3aa: CASSQEERQFSFSTDTQYF
CDR3nt: TGTGCCAGCAGCCAAGAAGAGAGACAGTTTTCATTTAGCACAGATACGCAGTATTTT

d_gene: TRBD1
v_gene: TRBV5-6
j_gene: TRBJ2-7
abundance: few
CDR3aa: CASSTPRGPRREQYF
CDR3nt: TGTGCCAGCAGCACACCCAGGGGGCCCAGGCGGGAACAGTACTTC

d_gene: NA
v_gene: TRBV7-8
j_gene: TRBJ2-3
abundance: NA
CDR3aa: CASSLGVTQRYSNQPQYF
CDR3nt: TGTGCCAGCAGCTTAGGAGTCACCCAGAGATATAGCAATCAGCCCCAGTATTTT

d_gene: TRBD2
v_gene: TRBV3-1
j_gene: TRBJ2-7
abundance: NA
CDR3aa: CASSPHSGSGDEQYF
CDR3nt: TGTGCCAGCAGCCCCCATAGCGGGAGCGGCGACGAGCAGTACTTC

d_gene: NA
v_gene: TRBV29-1
j_gene: TRBJ1-1
abundance: NA
CDR3aa: CSVKERKNTEAFF
CDR3nt: TGCAGCGTTAAGGAACGGAAGAACACTGAAGCTTTCTTT

d_gene: TRBD1
v_gene: TRBV7-6
j_gene: TRBJ2-2
abundance: few
CDR3aa: CASSLLVRGPTNTGELFF
CDR3nt: TGTGCCAGCAGCTTATTGGTCAGGGGGCCGACGAACACCGGGGAGCTGTTTTTT

d_gene: TRBD2
v_gene: TRBV4-2
j_gene: TRBJ2-3
abundance: NA
CDR3aa: CASSQDRGTSGRDDTSTDTQYF
CDR3nt: TGTGCCAGCAGCCAAGATAGGGGGACTAGCGGGAGGGATGATACTAGCACAGATACGCAGTATTTT

d_gene: NA
v_gene: TRBV7-9
j_gene: TRBJ1-2
abundance: few
CDR3aa: CASESTSGNYGYTF
CDR3nt: TGTGCCAGCGAAAGTACAAGCGGGAACTATGGCTACACCTTC

d_gene: NA
v_gene: TRBV5-1
j_gene: TRBJ2-5
abundance: few
CDR3aa: CASSPIEGQETQYF
CDR3nt: TGCGCCAGCAGCCCCATCGAGGGGCAAGAGACCCAGTACTTC

d_gene: TRBD1
v_gene: TRBV2
j_gene: TRBJ2-7
abundance: NA
CDR3aa: CASSEGQETSYEQYF
CDR3nt: TGTGCCAGCAGCGAAGGACAGGAGACCTCCTACGAGCAGTACTTC

d_gene: NA
v_gene: TRBV4-3
j_gene: TRBJ1-3
abundance: NA
CDR3aa: CASSQGIGAGNTIYF
CDR3nt: TGCGCCAGCAGCCAAGGAATAGGGGCTGGAAACACCATATATTTT

d_gene: TRBD1
v_gene: TRBV4-2
j_gene: TRBJ2-7
abundance: NA
CDR3aa: CASSQEIETGNYEQYF
CDR3nt: TGTGCCAGCAGCCAAGAAATCGAGACAGGGAACTACGAGCAGTACTTC

d_gene: NA
v_gene: TRBV11-2
j_gene: TRBJ1-3
abundance: few
CDR3aa: CASSLLGGNTIYF
CDR3nt: TGTGCCAGCAGCTTATTAGGGGGAAACACCATATATTTT

d_gene: NA
v_gene: TRBV7-2
j_gene: TRBJ2-1
abundance: NA
CDR3aa: CASSLAFLQSSYNEQFF
CDR3nt: TGTGCCAGCAGCTTAGCCTTTCTTCAAAGCTCCTACAATGAGCAGTTCTTC